Below, one T cell receptor beta chain is given with its context. Its antigen specificity is not known. It has no much larger one-base neighbor in the sample; base qualities were not kept. The data were taken from a study of shared clonotypes between healthy human individuals (TCRdb year 2020). The study in broad terms: The cohort included a few men and a couple of women between 18 and 49 years of age. For each donor, CD4 naive and CD4 memory were each run on three plates, CD8 naive on two plates, and CD8 memory on one plate. To estimate repertoire size and how much clonotype sharing occurs between individuals, the study deeply sequenced the blood TCR repertoires of about five healthy adults. Libraries were prepared and TCR repertoires were sequenced by different laboratories using diverse techniques, in order to increase sequencing depth and limit assay-specific biases. Leukapheresis yielded between about 0.94 and 10 billion PBMCs per donor.

The study at large found these results: Higher generation probabilities were observed for clonotypes shared by all four sorted-subset donors than for non-shared clonotypes. Estimated clonotype richness was generally larger for naive than for memory subsets. When a handful of donors were compared, the shared fraction of clonotypes was 5% to 6.5% for naive CD4, around 3.5% for naive CD8, 2.3% for memory CD4, and roughly 0.4% for memory CD8. Sampling was restricted to blood, and TCR repertoires in tissues likely differ from the TCR repertoires found in blood. The genetic and exposure-history diversity represented was limited by the small number of donors. Incomplete sequencing was indicated by rarefaction of sorted-subset datasets, despite the large sequencing depth. Pairwise subsampling led to the expectation that sequencing depth would affect the degree of clonotype sharing among donors.

The donors were healthy, HIV-negative adults with no recently reported acute infections or vaccinations. Every donor was a Caucasian adult residing in Nashville, Tennessee, USA. CD4+ T cells were enriched by magnetic negative selection, after which naive cells were positively selected on CD45RA and the negative fraction was taken as the memory subset. After blood collection by leukapheresis, PBMCs were isolated using Ficoll-Histopaque density gradient centrifugation and then cryopreserved in the vapor phase of liquid nitrogen. Purity and quantity of every magnetically sorted T cell population were checked by analytical flow cytometry. Genomic DNA was isolated from every sorted fraction and measured by UV absorbance on a Nanodrop 2000c. Using the deep immunoSEQ assay, TCR CDR3 regions were amplified from genomic DNA by multiplex PCR. For each cell subset, the extracted genomic DNA was distributed evenly across all wells of several immunoSEQ 96-well plates, and each plate served as one replicate. For sorted subsets, 200 to 250 ng of genomic DNA, equivalent to 25,000 to 35,000 T cell genomes, went into each replicate PCR. Purified libraries were quantified with a Qubit 3.0 fluorometer, sized on a Bioanalyzer 2100, and re-quantified with the KAPA Library Quantification kit. Each immunoSEQ 96-well plate was sequenced on its own single-read 150-cycle Illumina NextSeq 550 flow cell. As for the original processing: Because the immunoSEQ output included only junctional sequences and no quality scores, the filtering could not be the same as the filtering used for full-length reads. To assign V/J genes and CDR3, sequences were annotated against IMGT germline references using PyIR, a Python wrapper for IgBLAST v1.9. Reads with weak V/J assignments (E-value above 1e-6), missing CDR3, stop codons, out-of-frame junctions, or ambiguous translated residues were removed. A V3J clonotype was defined by an identical inferred V gene, J gene, and CDR3 amino acid sequence. Percentage overlap between repertoires was computed as shared unique clonotypes divided by the size of the smaller repertoire. Repertoire richness was assessed with RTK rarefaction, the Chao1 estimator, and Recon v2.1 estimates of unobserved clonotypes. OLGA was used to compute generation probabilities for all TCRbeta clonotypes that the gDNA method yielded from a few donors. In its TCRdb copy, this immuneACCESS table keeps in-frame sequences only and misses some clones. Where compared with another copy, unresolved V genes explain less than half of these, and the others have no known cause. V and J calls and clone size are given by that table; D and trimming were obtained from the DNA. The sample table lists more than 1,200,000 clones, roughly 98.5% of them with a count of one. Approximately 0.38% of the sample goes to the ten largest clones.

The sample comprised naive CD4+ T cells sorted from blood. The intended sense of this specimen's cell subset or site label: CD45RA+ positively selected. This sequence originates from a man aged 30 to 39 in good health.

In nucleotide form, the sequence is TGCGCCAGCAGCTTGGACGGGATGGGCGGCGAGCAGTACTTC. This encodes CASSLDGMGGEQYF. This chain joins TRBV5-1 to TRBJ2-7; the D gene is perhaps TRBD2, on 5 matching bases. Trimming costs V 0 bases and J 6 bases, and their ends lie 13 bases apart. Reading from cysteine to phenylalanine, the CDR3 counts 14 amino acids. Solely the CDR3 DNA is kept, with 42 bases framed from the first base. From a lookup of the germline V gene, CDR1 and CDR2 are SGHRS and YFSETQ.